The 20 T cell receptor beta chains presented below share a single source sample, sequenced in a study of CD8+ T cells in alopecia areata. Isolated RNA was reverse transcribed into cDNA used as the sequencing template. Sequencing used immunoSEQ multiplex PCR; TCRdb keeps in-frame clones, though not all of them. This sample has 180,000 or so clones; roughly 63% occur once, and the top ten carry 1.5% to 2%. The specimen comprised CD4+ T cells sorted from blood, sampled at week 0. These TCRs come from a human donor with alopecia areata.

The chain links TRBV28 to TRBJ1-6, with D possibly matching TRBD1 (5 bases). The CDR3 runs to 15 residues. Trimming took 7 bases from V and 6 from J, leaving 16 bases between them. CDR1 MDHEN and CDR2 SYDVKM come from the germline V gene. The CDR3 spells CASTPARGGNSPLHF. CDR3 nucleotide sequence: TGTGCCAGCACCCCGGCAAGGGGCGGTAATTCACCCCTCCACTTT.

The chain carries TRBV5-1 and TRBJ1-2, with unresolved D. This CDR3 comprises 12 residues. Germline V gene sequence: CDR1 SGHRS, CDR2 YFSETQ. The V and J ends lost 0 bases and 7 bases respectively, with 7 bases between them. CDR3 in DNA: TGCGCCAGCAGCTTGGGGGATTCTGGCTACACCTTC. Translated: CASSLGDSGYTF.

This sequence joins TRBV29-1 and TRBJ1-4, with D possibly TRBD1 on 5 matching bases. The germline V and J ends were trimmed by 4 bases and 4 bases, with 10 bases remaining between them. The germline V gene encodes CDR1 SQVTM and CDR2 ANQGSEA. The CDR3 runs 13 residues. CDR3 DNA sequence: TGCAGCGTTGGTAATAGGGGTAATGAAAAACTGTTTTTT. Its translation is CSVGNRGNEKLFF.

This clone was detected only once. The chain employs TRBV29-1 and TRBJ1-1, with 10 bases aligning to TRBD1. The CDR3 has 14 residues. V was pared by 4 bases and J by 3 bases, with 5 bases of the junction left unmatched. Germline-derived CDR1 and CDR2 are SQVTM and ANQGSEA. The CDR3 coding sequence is TGCAGCGTTGCCTTGACAGGGGGCGACACTGAAGCTTTCTTT. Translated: CSVALTGGDTEAFF.

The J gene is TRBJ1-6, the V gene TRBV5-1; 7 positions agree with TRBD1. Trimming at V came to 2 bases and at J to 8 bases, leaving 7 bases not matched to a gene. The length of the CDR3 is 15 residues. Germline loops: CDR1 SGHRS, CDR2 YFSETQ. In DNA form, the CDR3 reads TGCGCCAGCAGCTTTACAGGGGAATCTGATTCACCCCTCCACTTT. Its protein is CASSFTGESDSPLHF.

CDR3 DNA sequence: TGCAGTGGCTTAACATTGAACACTGAAGCTTTCTTT. Translation gives CSGLTLNTEAFF. The V and J genes are TRBV29-1 and TRBJ1-1; D ambiguous. The CDR3 runs 12 residues. The germline V gene has CDR1 SQVTM and CDR2 ANQGSEA.

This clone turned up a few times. CDR3 in amino acids: CASSSQSNQPQHF. In DNA, the CDR3 is TGTGCCAGCAGCTCCCAGTCGAATCAGCCCCAGCATTTT. This rearrangement joins TRBV11-2 to TRBJ1-5; D gene ambiguous. The length of the CDR3 is 13 residues. The germline CDR1 and CDR2 sequences are SGHAT and FQNNGV. Trimming pared 4 bases from V and 4 bases from J, leaving 8 bases between.

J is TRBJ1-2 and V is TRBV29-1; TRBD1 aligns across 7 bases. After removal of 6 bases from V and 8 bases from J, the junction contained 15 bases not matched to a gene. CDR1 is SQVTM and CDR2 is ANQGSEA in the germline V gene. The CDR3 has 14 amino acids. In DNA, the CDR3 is TGCAGCGTGACTACACAGGGGCCGGCGGGCGGCTACACCTTC. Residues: CSVTTQGPAGGYTF.

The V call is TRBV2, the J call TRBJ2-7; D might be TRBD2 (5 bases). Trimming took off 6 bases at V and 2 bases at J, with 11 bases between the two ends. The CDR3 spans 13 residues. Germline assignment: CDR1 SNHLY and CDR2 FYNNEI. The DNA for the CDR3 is TGTGCCAGCAGGTACGGGGTTACCTACGAGCAGTACTTC. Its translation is CASRYGVTYEQYF.

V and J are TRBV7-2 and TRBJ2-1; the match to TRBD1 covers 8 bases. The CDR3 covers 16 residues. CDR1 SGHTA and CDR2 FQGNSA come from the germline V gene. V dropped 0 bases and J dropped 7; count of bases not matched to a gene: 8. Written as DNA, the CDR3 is TGTGCCAGCAGCTTAGCACAGGGGGTTTTCGTGAATGAGCAGTTCTTC. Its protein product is CASSLAQGVFVNEQFF.

The CDR3 nucleotides read TGTGCCAGCAGCTCCTACAGGGGTCCAGTCGATACGCAGTATTTT. This gives the protein CASSSYRGPVDTQYF. The V and J genes are TRBV5-6 and TRBJ2-3; 7 positions agree with TRBD1. Germline CDR1 SGHDT, CDR2 YYEEEE. With V trimmed by 3 bases and J by 6 bases, 10 bases remained unmatched. The CDR3 has 15 residues.

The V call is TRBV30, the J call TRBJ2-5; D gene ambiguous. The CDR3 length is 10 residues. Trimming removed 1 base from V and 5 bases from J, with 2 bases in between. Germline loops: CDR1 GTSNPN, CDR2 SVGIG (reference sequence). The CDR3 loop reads CAWSAETQYF. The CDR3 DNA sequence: TGTGCCTGGAGTGCGGAGACCCAGTACTTC.

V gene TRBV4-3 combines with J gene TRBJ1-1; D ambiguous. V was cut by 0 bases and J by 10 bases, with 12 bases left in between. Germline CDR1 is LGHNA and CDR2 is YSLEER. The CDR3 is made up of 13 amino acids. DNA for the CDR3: TGCGCCAGCAGCCAAGATTTTGGGGATGGAGCTTTCTTT. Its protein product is CASSQDFGDGAFF.

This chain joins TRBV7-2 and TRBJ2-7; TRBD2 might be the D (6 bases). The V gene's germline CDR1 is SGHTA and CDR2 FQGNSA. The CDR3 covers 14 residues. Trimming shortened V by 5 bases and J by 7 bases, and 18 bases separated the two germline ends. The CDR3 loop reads CASSQSGRGSEQYF. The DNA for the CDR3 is TGTGCCAGCAGCCAAAGCGGGCGGGGTTCGGAGCAGTACTTC.

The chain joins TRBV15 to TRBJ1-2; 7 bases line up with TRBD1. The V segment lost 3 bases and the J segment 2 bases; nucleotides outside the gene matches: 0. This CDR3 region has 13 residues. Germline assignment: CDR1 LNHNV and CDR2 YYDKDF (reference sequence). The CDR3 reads CATSRTGNYGYTF. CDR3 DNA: TGTGCCACCAGCAGGACAGGGAACTATGGCTACACCTTC.

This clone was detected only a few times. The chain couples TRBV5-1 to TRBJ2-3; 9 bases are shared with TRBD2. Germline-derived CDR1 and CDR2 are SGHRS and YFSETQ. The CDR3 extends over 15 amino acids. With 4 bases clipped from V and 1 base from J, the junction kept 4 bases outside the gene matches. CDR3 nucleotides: TGCGCCAGCAGCCAGCTAGCGGGGCGCACAGATACGCAGTATTTT. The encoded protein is CASSQLAGRTDTQYF. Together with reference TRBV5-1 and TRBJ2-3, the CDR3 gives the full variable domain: KAGVTQTPRYLIKTRGQQVTLSCSPISGHRSVSWYQQTPGQGLQFLFEYFSETQRNKGNFPGRFSGRQFSNSRSEMNVSTLELGDSALYLCASSQLAGRTDTQYFGPGTRLTVL.

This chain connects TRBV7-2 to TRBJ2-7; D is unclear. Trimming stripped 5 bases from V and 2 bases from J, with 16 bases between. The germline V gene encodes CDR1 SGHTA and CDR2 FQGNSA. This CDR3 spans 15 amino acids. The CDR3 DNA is TGTGCCAGCAGCAATTCTGGCGGCAAGACCTACGAGCAGTACTTC. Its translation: CASSNSGGKTYEQYF.

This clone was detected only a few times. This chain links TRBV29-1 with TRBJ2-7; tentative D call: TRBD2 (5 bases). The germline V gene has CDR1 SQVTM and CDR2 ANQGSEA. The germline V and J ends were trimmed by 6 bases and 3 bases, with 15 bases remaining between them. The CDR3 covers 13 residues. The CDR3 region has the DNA TGCAGCGTCCGCCCAGGAGGCCTCTACGAGCAGTACTTC. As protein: CSVRPGGLYEQYF.

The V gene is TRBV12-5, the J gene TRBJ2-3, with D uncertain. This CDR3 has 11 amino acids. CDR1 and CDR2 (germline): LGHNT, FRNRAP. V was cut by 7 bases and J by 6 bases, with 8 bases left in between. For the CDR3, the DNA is TGTGCTAGTGCCATAGGGGATACGCAGTATTTT. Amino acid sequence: CASAIGDTQYF.

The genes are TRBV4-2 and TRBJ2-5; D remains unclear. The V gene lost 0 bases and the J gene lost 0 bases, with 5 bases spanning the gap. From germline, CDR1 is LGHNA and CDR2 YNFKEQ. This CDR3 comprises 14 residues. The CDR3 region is CASSQDDNQETQYF. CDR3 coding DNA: TGTGCCAGCAGCCAAGATGACAACCAAGAGACCCAGTACTTC.